This is a list of T cell receptor beta chains from one sample in a study of CD8 T cells in Susac syndrome. Each CDR3 protein is one row after TCRdb ran MiXCR on the immunoSEQ multiplex PCR reads. The sample has about 150,000 distinct CDR3 sequences; 90% to 96% are singletons. The sequencing sample was made of CD4+ T cells from PBMCs. The origin of the receptors is a human donor with Susac syndrome. Both conserved end residues are part of each CDR3. Each record gives: V gene, D gene, CDR3 length, J gene, clone size, CDR3 DNA, CDR3 protein. The D gene is left open where the match is weak. Clone size is stated in some rows and not others, as once, few, many or a class when expanded.

>TRBV28|TRBD2|14|TRBJ2-5|.
TGTGCCAGCAGTCCTAGCGGGAGGGAGGAGACCCAGTACTTC
CASSPSGREETQYF
>TRBV9|TRBD2|16|TRBJ2-3|.
TGTGCCAGCAGCGGGGGGACTAGCGTTCCCACAGATACGCAGTATTTT
CASSGGTSVPTDTQYF
>TRBV5-6|.|16|TRBJ2-1|.
TGTGCCAGCAGCTTATTCTCTTACCAGTTTCCCGTTGGGCAGTTCTTC
CASSLFSYQFPVGQFF
>TRBV10-3|.|14|TRBJ2-3|.
TGTGCCATCAGTGAGAGACAGTTTCCAGATACGCAGTATTTT
CAISERQFPDTQYF
>TRBV12-3/TRBV12-4|.|15|TRBJ1-5|.
TGTGCCAGCAGTTTCCAAGGGCAGGGGAGCCTGCCCCAGCATTTT
CASSFQGQGSLPQHF
>TRBV12-3/TRBV12-4|TRBD1|16|TRBJ1-2|.
TGTGCCAGCAGTTTGACAGGGAAATGGGGTAACTATGGCTACACCTTC
CASSLTGKWGNYGYTF
>TRBV20-1|.|10|TRBJ1-1|.
TGCAGCCTGGTGGAAGCTGAAGCTTTCTTT
CSLVEAEAFF
>TRBV27|.|13|TRBJ1-6|.
TGTGCCGCACGGGGGGGGCCATATTCACCCCTCCACTTT
CAARGGPYSPLHF
>TRBV6-2/TRBV6-3|TRBD2|15|TRBJ2-1|.
TGTGCCAGCAGTTACTCAATTAGCGGGAACAATGAGCAGTTCTTC
CASSYSISGNNEQFF
>TRBV5-4|.|15|TRBJ1-2|.
TGTGCCAGCAGCTTGGATGCTGACAGTAACTATGGCTACACCTTC
CASSLDADSNYGYTF
>TRBV12-3/TRBV12-4|.|16|TRBJ1-1|.
TGTGCCAGCAGTTTATCGAGAATGGACTGGGCACGTGAAGCTTTCTTT
CASSLSRMDWAREAFF
>TRBV20-1|.|12|TRBJ1-2|.
TGCAGTGCTAGAGGGGACATTGGTGGCTACACCTTC
CSARGDIGGYTF
>TRBV3-1|.|15|TRBJ1-4|.
TGTGCCAGCAGCCAAGAGGGACGGATTAATGAAAAACTGTTTTTT
CASSQEGRINEKLFF
>TRBV24-1|TRBD1|16|TRBJ2-3|.
TGTGCCACCAGTGATCCCGTCCCGGGACAGGTAGATACGCAGTATTTT
CATSDPVPGQVDTQYF
>TRBV6-2/TRBV6-3|.|16|TRBJ2-6|.
TGTGCCAGCAGTCCCCTACCGGGTGCTGGGGCCAACGTCCTGACTTTC
CASSPLPGAGANVLTF
>TRBV20-1|TRBD2|14|TRBJ2-1|.
TGCAGTGCCCTGGGGGGGACCCACTACAATGAGCAGTTCTTC
CSALGGTHYNEQFF
>TRBV20-1|TRBD1|16|TRBJ2-7|.
TGCAGTGCTAGCATACCGGGGGACAGGGTTTCCTACGAGCAGTACTTC
CSASIPGDRVSYEQYF
>TRBV9|.|15|TRBJ1-2|once
TGTGCCAGCAGCGTAGTGGGGGGTGCTGACTATGGCTACACCTTC
CASSVVGGADYGYTF
>TRBV20-1|TRBD2|20|TRBJ2-3|.
TGCAGTGCTAGAGGGGACCCCATAGCGGGGGGGACCCCTACGGCAGATACGCAGTATTTT
CSARGDPIAGGTPTADTQYF
>TRBV29-1|TRBD1|13|TRBJ2-1|.
TGCAGCGTTAGGACAGGGGGCTACAATGAGCAGTTCTTC
CSVRTGGYNEQFF
>TRBV5-6|.|11|TRBJ2-1|.
TGTGCCAGCAGCTTGCGGGACGAAGATTTCTTC
CASSLRDEDFF
>TRBV11-2|.|14|TRBJ2-7|once
TGTGCCAGCAGCGCGACAAGCCTCGCGGGAGAGCAGTACTTC
CASSATSLAGEQYF
>TRBV28|.|13|TRBJ2-7|.
TGTGCAAGCAGGGGAGGAGCAGGAGGGGAGCAGTACTTC
CASRGGAGGEQYF
>TRBV5-6|.|15|TRBJ1-2|.
TGTGCCAGCAGCGCCTACAGGGTAGGAAACTATGGCTACACCTTC
CASSAYRVGNYGYTF
>TRBV19|TRBD1|14|TRBJ1-1|.
TGTGCCAGCCACCGGGACAGGGATAAGACTGAAGCTTTCTTT
CASHRDRDKTEAFF
>TRBV29-1|TRBD1|13|TRBJ2-7|.
TGCAGCGCTAGGACAGGGATGCCCTACGAGCAGTACTTC
CSARTGMPYEQYF
>TRBV3-1|.|15|TRBJ2-3|once
TGTGCCAGCAGCCAAGCATGGTATGGGACAGATACGCAGTATTTT
CASSQAWYGTDTQYF
>TRBV3-1|.|13|TRBJ2-3|.
TGTGCCAGCAGCCAAATTCTCCCAGATACGCAGTATTTT
CASSQILPDTQYF
>TRBV2|TRBD2|15|TRBJ2-1|.
TGTGCCAGCAGGACTAGCGGGGGGCCCTACAATGAGCAGTTCTTC
CASRTSGGPYNEQFF
>TRBV11-2|TRBD1|15|TRBJ2-5|once
TGTGCCAGCAGCCCTCGGGACAGCCGCCAAGAGACCCAGTACTTC
CASSPRDSRQETQYF
>TRBV7-8|.|18|TRBJ2-3|.
TGTGCCAGCAGCCCTCGTTCTGGAGTCCCCACATTCTCAGATACGCAGTATTTT
CASSPRSGVPTFSDTQYF
>TRBV5-1|.|13|TRBJ2-3|.
TGCGCCAGCAGCGACGAACTAGGAGATACGCAGTATTTT
CASSDELGDTQYF
>TRBV5-4|TRBD1|15|TRBJ2-1|.
TGTGCCAGCAGCTTCGGACAGGGAAAGGACAATGAGCAGTTCTTC
CASSFGQGKDNEQFF
>TRBV27|.|13|TRBJ2-7|.
TGTGCCAGCAGTTTACACCTTTCATACGAGCAGTACTTC
CASSLHLSYEQYF
>TRBV6-5|TRBD2|15|TRBJ2-3|.
TGTGCCAGCAGTAAAGGACTAGCGGGCACAGATACGCAGTATTTT
CASSKGLAGTDTQYF
>TRBV20-1|TRBD2|14|TRBJ2-1|.
TGCAGTGCTATAACTAGCGGCCTGGACAATGAGCAGTTCTTC
CSAITSGLDNEQFF
>TRBV29-1|.|13|TRBJ1-1|.
TGCAGCGTTAGGACCATGACCAACACTGAAGCTTTCTTT
CSVRTMTNTEAFF
>TRBV20-1|.|15|TRBJ1-5|.
TGCAGTGCTAGTATGGCAGCTTATAGCAATCAGCCCCAGCATTTT
CSASMAAYSNQPQHF
>TRBV6-1|.|14|TRBJ2-1|.
TGTGCCAGCAGTCTCGGACGAAGGGGGAATGAGCAGTTCTTC
CASSLGRRGNEQFF
>TRBV29-1|TRBD1|14|TRBJ1-1|.
TGCAGCGTTGACCCCAGGGGGGTGAACACTGAAGCTTTCTTT
CSVDPRGVNTEAFF
>TRBV28|TRBD1|15|TRBJ2-4|.
TGTGCCAGCAGTTTAGGGTCAGGGGGCCTTAACATTCAGTACTTC
CASSLGSGGLNIQYF
>TRBV7-2|TRBD1|16|TRBJ1-6|few
TGTGCCAGCAGCCCAAGGGGGCACACATGGAATTCACCCCTCCACTTT
CASSPRGHTWNSPLHF
>TRBV25-1|TRBD1|14|TRBJ2-2|.
TGTGCCAGCAGTGTGCAGGGGGCTCCCGGGGAGCTGTTTTTT
CASSVQGAPGELFF
>TRBV14|.|17|TRBJ1-1|.
TGTGCCAGCAGCCAAGGGGGATTCGGGGGCACGGGTCGTGAAGCTTTCTTT
CASSQGGFGGTGREAFF
>TRBV24-1|TRBD2|18|TRBJ2-1|.
TGTGCCACCAGTGACTCGGGACTAGCGGGAGGGATCTACAATGAGCAGTTCTTC
CATSDSGLAGGIYNEQFF